Sequencing of this T cell receptor beta chain was carried out in a study of PD-L1 blockade in urothelial cancer. Study background: Atezolizumab therapy began for patients in about 2014, dosed at 1,200 mg intravenously every 3 weeks. The patients had undergone anywhere from 0 to 3 prior chemotherapy regimens.

From germline, CDR1 is SQVTM and CDR2 ANQGSEA. CDR3 length equals 16 residues. The V segment lost 4 bases and the J segment 1 base; nucleotides outside the gene matches: 8. The table lists this clone with a few counts. Data came from immunoSEQ multiplex PCR; TCRdb stores just in-frame clones and leaves some out. Of 30,000 to 45,000 clones in the sample, 83% were seen once. Pretreatment and on-treatment samples were taken, numbering 1 to 8 per patient. This TCR derives from a man aged 55 to 69 with urothelial cancer. V usage is TRBV29-1 and J usage is TRBJ1-4; 8 bases match TRBD1. Specimen: PBMCs, collected around atezolizumab (anti-PD-L1) treatment. The CDR3 sequence: CSVGGPQGVTNEKLFF. CDR3 sequence (DNA): TGCAGCGTTGGAGGACCACAGGGGGTAACTAATGAAAAACTGTTTTTT.